Described below is a single T cell receptor beta chain sequence and its context. This sample stems from a study of technical replicates of blood from several donors. The J segment lost 5 bases and the V segment lost 2 bases, leaving 6 bases of the junction unmatched. CDR3 length equals 17 residues. Germline CDR1 and CDR2: KGHSH and LQKENI. The data were produced by immunoSEQ multiplex PCR, yet TCRdb's version contains in-frame clones alone and is incomplete. The table shows about 83,000 clones, with about 94% occurring only once. Sequenced material: T cells isolated from PBMCs. The chain has TRBV18 and TRBJ2-1; 13 positions match TRBD2. The sequence derives from a human donor in good health. The CDR3 sequence is CASSPAPLAGGNNEQFF. CDR3 nucleotides: TGTGCCAGCTCACCAGCACCACTAGCGGGGGGGAACAATGAGCAGTTCTTC.